Included here is one T cell receptor (beta chain) sequence, with context. Its antigen is not known. V was pared by 1 base and J by 4 bases, with 4 bases between. This CDR3 is built from 12 residues. From germline, CDR1 is LGHNT and CDR2 FRNRAP. In the PCR, 60 Vbeta and 13 Jbeta primers were used. Sequenced by immunoSEQ multiplex PCR; TCRdb stores in-frame clones only, minus some. This sample's clone table lists approximately 150,000 clones. The sample belongs to a study of cytomegalovirus exposure and HLA in healthy donors. Findings and caveats of the study: HLA alleles were associated with some 16,000 TCR beta sequences in a later analysis at 0.05 false discovery rate. As immune exposure information, only CMV serostatus was available. Researchers catalogued around 150 TCR beta chains as cytomegalovirus-associated. In vitro assays verified that a few CMV-associated chains recognized CMV antigens specifically.

The specimen sequenced was PBMCs. The chain uses TRBV12-5 and TRBJ1-1; D gene ambiguous. The receptor was derived from a woman between 50 and 59 years old in good health and CMV-seronegative. The CDR3 reads CASGLGITEAFF. The CDR3 nucleotides are TGTGCTAGTGGTTTGGGTATCACTGAAGCTTTCTTT.